This TCR beta chain was recorded in a study of T cells in localized non-small cell lung cancer. Study-wide points: For the top 100 tumor clones, a median roughly 56 also appeared in adjacent lung. Higher adjacent-lung clonality was associated with shorter survival. It was uninvolved adjacent lung that showed the highest T cell clonality, exceeding tumor.

V gave up 0 bases and J gave up 2 bases, with 14 bases separating them. Germline values: CDR1 SGHNT, CDR2 YENEEA. The CDR3 runs to 17 residues. This table comes from immunoSEQ multiplex PCR, and its TCRdb copy is limited to in-frame clones, with some not included. This table has 50,000 to 55,000 clones, over 80% appearing once. For this clone: Its antigen is still unknown.

The sequenced sample was peripheral blood mononuclear cells, obtained before any cancer treatment. The chain combines TRBV11-3 with TRBJ2-4; a possible D gene is TRBD1 (7 bases). The origin of this receptor is a man aged 35-75 years with stage III lung adenocarcinoma. DNA of the CDR3: TGTGCCAGCAGCTTAGATCGGGGGACAGTCTCCAAAAACATTCAGTACTTC. Protein sequence: CASSLDRGTVSKNIQYF.